A selection of T cell receptor beta chains follows, all from one sample in a study of blood T cell repertoires in COVID-19. Clones were read by immunoSEQ multiplex PCR, and TCRdb kept only the in-frame ones, dropping some. The table has approximately 50,000 clones, roughly 83% seen once. Sequencing was done on a sample of peripheral blood. The receptors shown here come from a woman aged 80 or over with acute or convalescent COVID-19. Both conserved end residues are part of each CDR3. A D gene is named only where the DNA matches it firmly. Some rows have no size entry. The others give once, few or many, or a class for an expanded clone.

abundance: .; d_gene: TRBD1; v_gene: TRBV5-6; j_gene: TRBJ1-6; CDR3aa: CASSLARDRGHSPLHF; CDR3nt: TGTGCCAGCAGCTTAGCCCGGGACAGGGGGCACTCACCCCTCCACTTT
abundance: .; d_gene: .; v_gene: TRBV6-5; j_gene: TRBJ2-2; CDR3aa: CASQDTNTGELFF; CDR3nt: TGTGCCAGCCAGGACACTAACACCGGGGAGCTGTTTTTT
abundance: once; d_gene: TRBD1; v_gene: TRBV11-2; j_gene: TRBJ1-2; CDR3aa: CASSLEGTAYGYTF; CDR3nt: TGTGCCAGCAGCTTAGAGGGGACAGCCTATGGCTACACCTTC
abundance: few; d_gene: .; v_gene: TRBV5-1; j_gene: TRBJ1-1; CDR3aa: CASSLLQGADTEAFF; CDR3nt: TGCGCCAGCAGCCTATTACAGGGAGCGGACACTGAAGCTTTCTTT
abundance: few; d_gene: .; v_gene: TRBV19; j_gene: TRBJ1-6; CDR3aa: CASRQGGNSPLHF; CDR3nt: TGTGCCAGTAGACAGGGCGGTAATTCACCCCTCCACTTT
abundance: .; d_gene: .; v_gene: TRBV7-8; j_gene: TRBJ2-5; CDR3aa: CASSLVESALAQETQYF; CDR3nt: TGTGCCAGCAGCTTAGTCGAGTCCGCTTTAGCACAAGAGACCCAGTACTTC
abundance: .; d_gene: TRBD1; v_gene: TRBV28; j_gene: TRBJ1-6; CDR3aa: CASQGAKNSPLHF; CDR3nt: TGTGCCAGCCAGGGGGCTAAGAATTCACCCCTCCACTTT
abundance: .; d_gene: .; v_gene: TRBV7-2; j_gene: TRBJ1-1; CDR3aa: CASSSYRDAEAFF; CDR3nt: TGTGCCAGCAGCTCATACAGGGATGCTGAAGCTTTCTTT
abundance: .; d_gene: .; v_gene: TRBV19; j_gene: TRBJ2-4; CDR3aa: CASSLPAGGINIQYF; CDR3nt: TGTGCCAGTAGTCTCCCGGCTGGCGGGATAAACATTCAGTACTTC
abundance: .; d_gene: .; v_gene: TRBV29-1; j_gene: TRBJ1-1; CDR3aa: CSYGDIGEAFF; CDR3nt: TGCAGCTACGGGGATATCGGTGAAGCTTTCTTT
abundance: .; d_gene: TRBD2; v_gene: TRBV4-1; j_gene: TRBJ2-7; CDR3aa: CTLPRGDSYEQYF; CDR3nt: TGCACCTTGCCCCGGGGGGATTCCTACGAGCAGTACTTC
abundance: .; d_gene: .; v_gene: TRBV5-1; j_gene: TRBJ2-5; CDR3aa: CASSSGGETQYF; CDR3nt: TGCGCCAGCAGCTCCGGAGGAGAGACCCAGTACTTC
abundance: .; d_gene: .; v_gene: TRBV3-1/TRBV3-2; j_gene: TRBJ1-1; CDR3aa: CASSQDRRGEAFF; CDR3nt: TGTGCCAGCAGCCAAGATAGGCGAGGTGAAGCTTTCTTT
abundance: .; d_gene: .; v_gene: TRBV29-1; j_gene: TRBJ1-1; CDR3aa: CSVDSGTMNTEAFF; CDR3nt: TGCAGCGTTGATTCCGGCACTATGAACACTGAAGCTTTCTTT
abundance: .; d_gene: .; v_gene: TRBV27; j_gene: TRBJ1-1; CDR3aa: CASRVLPTGRNTEAFF; CDR3nt: TGTGCCAGCAGGGTACTCCCCACGGGGAGGAACACTGAAGCTTTCTTT
abundance: .; d_gene: .; v_gene: TRBV9; j_gene: TRBJ2-1; CDR3aa: CASSVAGTFYNEQFF; CDR3nt: TGTGCCAGCAGCGTTGCCGGGACATTCTACAATGAGCAGTTCTTC
abundance: few; d_gene: TRBD2; v_gene: TRBV30; j_gene: TRBJ2-1; CDR3aa: CAWSYVAGVQFF; CDR3nt: TGTGCCTGGAGTTATGTAGCGGGAGTCCAGTTCTTC
abundance: few; d_gene: .; v_gene: TRBV4-1; j_gene: TRBJ2-1; CDR3aa: CASSQDEQLYNEQFF; CDR3nt: TGCGCCAGCAGCCAAGATGAGCAATTATACAATGAGCAGTTCTTC
abundance: .; d_gene: .; v_gene: TRBV3-1/TRBV3-2; j_gene: TRBJ1-6; CDR3aa: CASSQVHGTYNSPLHF; CDR3nt: TGTGCCAGCAGCCAAGTGCACGGGACTTATAATTCACCCCTCCACTTT
abundance: few; d_gene: TRBD1; v_gene: TRBV6-5; j_gene: TRBJ1-2; CDR3aa: CASSISGQGGYGYTF; CDR3nt: TGTGCCAGCAGTATCTCGGGACAGGGAGGGTATGGCTACACCTTC
abundance: .; d_gene: .; v_gene: TRBV27; j_gene: TRBJ1-2; CDR3aa: CASSRGWTYGYTF; CDR3nt: TGTGCCAGCAGTCGAGGGTGGACCTATGGCTACACCTTC
abundance: .; d_gene: TRBD1; v_gene: TRBV9; j_gene: TRBJ1-2; CDR3aa: CASSQGQGEGYTF; CDR3nt: TGTGCCAGCAGCCAAGGACAGGGGGAAGGCTACACCTTC